The rows below give T cell receptor beta chains drawn from one sample of a study of blood T cell repertoires in COVID-19. The table came from immunoSEQ multiplex PCR; TCRdb's copy has only in-frame clones and leaves some out. Of some 200,000 clones listed, 70% to 90% were seen once; the top ten hold around a fifth. The material sequenced was peripheral blood. The receptors stem from a man in his 60s with active or convalescent COVID-19. Both conserved end residues are part of each CDR3. The D gene is left open where the match is weak. The size of a clone is reported for some rows only, either as once, few or many, or as a class for expanded clones.

.	.	TRBV9	TRBJ1-1	13	TGTGCCAGCAGCCCCCTAAATGTAGCTGTAGCTTTCTTT	CASSPLNVAVAFF
.	TRBD1	TRBV9	TRBJ2-3	14	TGTGCCAGCAGCGCGGACAGGGGGGCAGATACGCAGTATTTT	CASSADRGADTQYF
.	.	TRBV3-1/TRBV3-2	TRBJ1-2	13	TGTGCCAGCAGCCCCGACAGCAACTATGGCTACACCTTC	CASSPDSNYGYTF
.	.	TRBV19	TRBJ1-2	14	TGTGCCAGTAGTATAGCCCTTGGGGGCCTTGGCTACACCTTC	CASSIALGGLGYTF
.	TRBD2	TRBV5-1	TRBJ2-3	17	TGCGCCAGCAGCTTCACCGGGACTAAAGGGAGAACAGATACGCAGTATTTT	CASSFTGTKGRTDTQYF
few	TRBD2	TRBV20-1	TRBJ2-3	14	TGCAGTGCTAGTCCCTCAAGCGGGGCAGATACGCAGTATTTT	CSASPSSGADTQYF
.	TRBD2	TRBV7-8	TRBJ2-7	18	TGTGCCAGCAGCTCCCCGGGACTAGCGGGGACGCGGGCCTACGAGCAGTACTTC	CASSSPGLAGTRAYEQYF
.	.	TRBV3-1/TRBV3-2	TRBJ2-2	16	TGTGCCAGCAGCCAAGGTACAGGAATGAACACCGGGGAGCTGTTTTTT	CASSQGTGMNTGELFF
few	TRBD2	TRBV11-2	TRBJ2-7	14	TGTGCCAGCAGCTCACTAGCGGGGGGCTACGAGCAGTACTTC	CASSSLAGGYEQYF
.	TRBD1	TRBV3-1/TRBV3-2	TRBJ1-3	13	TGTGCCAGCAGCCAGGGACAGGGAAACACCATATATTTT	CASSQGQGNTIYF
.	.	TRBV18	TRBJ2-2	15	TGTGCCAGCTCATTCGCCGGGGGGCAGACCGGGGAGCTGTTTTTT	CASSFAGGQTGELFF
.	.	TRBV11-2	TRBJ2-1	15	TGTGCCAGCCGACTATCGGGACTGACTATTAATGAGCAGTTCTTC	CASRLSGLTINEQFF
.	TRBD1	TRBV5-1	TRBJ2-7	15	TGCGCCAGCAGCCCGCGACAGGGTGGTACTAGCGAGCAGTACTTC	CASSPRQGGTSEQYF
.	TRBD1	TRBV18	TRBJ2-7	14	TGTGCCAGCTCACCACAAAGGGGGCTTAGCGAGCAGTACTTC	CASSPQRGLSEQYF
.	.	TRBV5-6	TRBJ2-7	14	TGTGCCAGCAGCTTGAGGACAGTCCGCCTCGAGCAGTACTTC	CASSLRTVRLEQYF
.	.	TRBV29-1	TRBJ2-1	18	TGCAGCGTTGAAGGAGAAGTAGGGGAAAGACTCTCCTACAATGAGCAGTTCTTC	CSVEGEVGERLSYNEQFF
.	TRBD1	TRBV6-5	TRBJ1-3	14	TGTGCCAGCAGGTTGACAGGGTCCGGAAACACCATATATTTT	CASRLTGSGNTIYF
.	.	TRBV5-1	TRBJ1-1	12	TGCGCCAGCAGGACGACAGACACTGAAGCTTTCTTT	CASRTTDTEAFF
.	.	TRBV24-1	TRBJ2-3	14	TGTGCCACCAGTGATTTGTGGAGGGCAGATACGCAGTATTTT	CATSDLWRADTQYF
.	TRBD1	TRBV7-2	TRBJ1-5	15	TGTGCCAGCAGTCGACAGGGGGGTAGCAATCAGCCCCAGCATTTT	CASSRQGGSNQPQHF
.	.	TRBV21-1	TRBJ2-2	19	TGTGCCAGCAGCAAGATCCCGATTTCGGAGGGAGAGGCAACCGGGGAGCTGTTTTTT	CASSKIPISEGEATGELFF
.	TRBD1	TRBV19	TRBJ1-2	15	TGTGCCAGTAGTGCCTCCGGGACAGATAACTATGGCTACACCTTC	CASSASGTDNYGYTF
.	.	TRBV29-1	TRBJ2-7	14	TGCAGCGTCCCTCACGAGGGGAGGTCCTACGAGCAGTACTTC	CSVPHEGRSYEQYF
few	.	TRBV6-1	TRBJ1-3	16	TGTGCCAGCAGTGTCGGGTCCGGGTATGAAGGAAACACCATATATTTT	CASSVGSGYEGNTIYF
.	TRBD2	TRBV11-3	TRBJ2-1	15	TGTGCCAGCAGCCCTACTAGCGGGGGGGACAATGAGCAGTTCTTC	CASSPTSGGDNEQFF
once	TRBD2	TRBV27	TRBJ2-1	14	TGTGCCAGTCGTATAGCGGGGGGGCCTAGTGAGCAGTTCTTC	CASRIAGGPSEQFF
.	TRBD1	TRBV4-1	TRBJ2-7	16	TGCGCCAGCAGCCTCGCTTCCGGGACAGGGGGCTACGAGCAGTACTTC	CASSLASGTGGYEQYF
.	.	TRBV5-6	TRBJ1-3	15	TGTGCCAGCAGCTTGGGGGCAGGGGCTGGAAACACCATATATTTT	CASSLGAGAGNTIYF
.	TRBD2	TRBV6-1	TRBJ2-5	15	TGTGCCAGCAGTGACCTAGCGGGGGGGAGAGAGACCCAGTACTTC	CASSDLAGGRETQYF
.	.	TRBV21-1	TRBJ2-7	18	TGTGCCAGCAGTTCCAAACGCGGACTAGCGGGGGAAGGCTACGAGCAGTACTTC	CASSSKRGLAGEGYEQYF
.	.	TRBV20-1	TRBJ1-1	13	TGCAGTGCTAGTGAGGAGGGGAGCACTGAAGCTTTCTTT	CSASEEGSTEAFF
few	.	TRBV5-1	TRBJ1-3	14	TGCGCCAGCAGCTTCGGGACAACCGGAAACACCATATATTTT	CASSFGTTGNTIYF
.	TRBD1	TRBV29-1	TRBJ2-2	14	TGCAGCGTTGAACGGGACAGGGACGGCGGGGAGCTGTTTTTT	CSVERDRDGGELFF
.	TRBD2	TRBV2	TRBJ2-1	15	TGTGCCAGCAGTCTAGCGGGGGGCCGGGACAATGAGCAGTTCTTC	CASSLAGGRDNEQFF
.	.	TRBV11-2	TRBJ1-2	15	TGTGCCAGCAGCTCCGTTAGGGCAGGACAAGGGGGCTACACCTTC	CASSSVRAGQGGYTF
.	.	TRBV5-6	TRBJ2-6	19	TGTGCCAGCAGCTTGGCCGGCCAGGGCCTGCCCTCTGGGGCCAACGTCCTGACTTTC	CASSLAGQGLPSGANVLTF
.	.	TRBV4-2	TRBJ1-6	14	TGTGCCAGCAGCCAAGATTCAGGAAATTCACCCCTCCACTTT	CASSQDSGNSPLHF
.	.	TRBV10-3	TRBJ1-2	14	TGTGCCACCACTGAACCGGGAACAGCGAGTGGCTACACCTTC	CATTEPGTASGYTF
.	TRBD1	TRBV24-1	TRBJ1-2	14	TGTGCCACCAGTGACCCGGGACAGGACTATGGCTACACCTTC	CATSDPGQDYGYTF
.	.	TRBV10-3	TRBJ2-7	17	TGTGCCATCAGTGAGTCGGGGCGGCAGCTGGGCTCCTACGAGCAGTACTTC	CAISESGRQLGSYEQYF
.	TRBD2	TRBV6-4	TRBJ2-3	15	TGTGCCAGCAGCAAAAGCGGGGGGGCCACAGATACGCAGTATTTT	CASSKSGGATDTQYF
.	TRBD2	TRBV28	TRBJ2-3	14	TGTGCCAGCAGTTTGAGCGGGACCACAGATACGCAGTATTTT	CASSLSGTTDTQYF
.	.	TRBV4-1	TRBJ1-4	16	TGCGCCAGCAGCCATCCTCGACAGTCAACTAATGAAAAACTGTTTTTT	CASSHPRQSTNEKLFF
.	TRBD1	TRBV9	TRBJ1-4	15	TGTGCCAGCAGCTACGGGACAGGGGGCAGTGAAAAACTGTTTTTT	CASSYGTGGSEKLFF
.	.	TRBV29-1	TRBJ2-7	14	TGCAGCGTTGATTGTCAGGGCGGTACCTACGAGCAGTACTTC	CSVDCQGGTYEQYF
once	TRBD2	TRBV18	TRBJ2-7	14	TGTGCCAGCTCACCGGGACTAGCGGGCTACGAGCAGTACTTC	CASSPGLAGYEQYF
.	TRBD1	TRBV29-1	TRBJ1-6	14	TGCAGCGTCAAGGACAGGGACCTGAATTCACCCCTCCACTTT	CSVKDRDLNSPLHF
.	.	TRBV7-9	TRBJ2-6	15	TGTGCCAGCAGCTTCGGCGGTACTGGGGCCAACGTCCTGACTTTC	CASSFGGTGANVLTF
.	TRBD1	TRBV2	TRBJ2-3	15	TGTGCCAGCAGTGGGGGACAGGGATTCACAGATACGCAGTATTTT	CASSGGQGFTDTQYF
.	.	TRBV19	TRBJ1-5	13	TGTGCCAGTAGTGGGCAGGTCAATCAGCCCCAGCATTTT	CASSGQVNQPQHF
.	TRBD1	TRBV5-1	TRBJ1-1	16	TGCGCCAGCAGCTTGTTGCTAGGGGGCCAGGGCACTGAAGCTTTCTTT	CASSLLLGGQGTEAFF
once	TRBD1	TRBV5-6	TRBJ2-5	13	TGTGCCAGCAGCCAGACAGGGCGGGAGACCCAGTACTTC	CASSQTGRETQYF
.	TRBD2	TRBV19	TRBJ2-7	15	TGTGCCAGTAGTATTCGCGGGGGGTTGCCCTACGAGCAGTACTTC	CASSIRGGLPYEQYF